The 3 T cell receptor beta chains below were found in one sample sequenced in a study of neurological immune-mediated disorders. TCRdb used MiXCR to reprocess the 5' RACE reads, holding one entry per CDR3 protein. The sample has fewer than 75,000 distinct CDR3 sequences; roughly 4.8% are singletons. Sample: PBMCs. The receptors shown here come from a man aged 30-40 years with multiple sclerosis.

This clonotype has ten or more counts. The rearrangement links TRBV7-9 to TRBJ2-3, with 11 nucleotides matching TRBD2. This CDR3 is 18 amino acids long. CDR1 is SEHNR and CDR2 is FQNEAQ in the germline V gene (reference sequence). J lost 2 bases, V lost 5 bases, and 12 bases had no gene match. The CDR3 loop reads CASSRTRGLADPTDTQYF. In DNA, the CDR3 is TGTGCCAGCAGCCGAACTCGGGGACTAGCGGACCCCACAGATACGCAGTATTTT.

This clonotype showed up many times. The rearrangement links TRBV7-8 to TRBJ1-5; the D gene is possibly TRBD1 (6 bases). Germline V gives CDR1 SGHVS, CDR2 FQNEAQ. Trimming stripped 5 bases from V and 7 bases from J, with 15 bases between. There are 14 residues in the CDR3. The CDR3 region is CASSPERGSQPQHF. The CDR3 DNA reads as TGTGCCAGCAGCCCTGAGAGGGGGAGCCAGCCCCAGCATTTT.

This clonotype has at least ten counts. The gene calls are TRBV6-6 and TRBJ2-7; 8 bases line up with TRBD1. With 6 bases clipped from V and 5 bases from J, the junction kept 12 bases outside the gene matches. This CDR3 contains 15 residues. The V gene's germline CDR1 is MNHNY and CDR2 SVGAGI (reference sequence). The CDR3 region is CASRSSQGAPNEQYV. The DNA of the CDR3 is TGTGCCAGCAGGTCCAGTCAGGGGGCGCCCAACGAGCAGTACGTC.